The entry that follows covers one T cell receptor beta chain sequence. CDR1 is KGHSH and CDR2 is LQKENI in the germline V gene. V lost 2 bases to trimming and J lost 5 bases; unmatched junction nucleotides: 0. This CDR3 has 14 amino acids. The sample comes from a study of blood T cell repertoires in COVID-19. About the research overall: Researchers got acute and convalescent COVID-19 samples from the United States, Italy and Spain. In each case, the material was cDNA or gDNA derived from T cells, B-cell-depleted T cells, or PBMCs.

Assay used: immunoSEQ multiplex PCR; TCRdb lists only in-frame clones, some missing. The sample contains some 150,000 clones, 88% of which appear only once. This chain uses TRBV18 with TRBJ2-1, with TRBD2 identical over 10 bases. Source material: peripheral blood. The sequence came from a woman aged 60-70 years with acute or convalescent COVID-19. CDR3 sequence: CASSPTSGNNEQFF. Written as DNA, the CDR3 is TGTGCCAGCTCACCAACTAGCGGGAACAATGAGCAGTTCTTC.